This T cell receptor (beta chain) originates from a study of OX40 agonist ivuxolimab in advanced cancers. Across the study: Patients in dose escalation had liver, melanoma, kidney or head and neck cancers. Whole-study findings and limits: Several nonresponders also turned out to have low normalized T-cell clonal expansion.

The assay was immunoSEQ multiplex PCR, and TCRdb's table has in-frame clones only and misses some. Of fewer than 65,000 clones listed, roughly 84% are singletons. A few counts support this clone. Its specificity is not known. CDR1 SGHDT and CDR2 YYEEEE come from the germline V gene. The CDR3 totals 15 residues. V lost 2 bases, J lost 7 bases, and 16 bases lay in between. The sampling schedule covered blood at baseline, cycle 4 day 1, and cycle 7 day 1. This chain uses TRBV5-6 with TRBJ2-1, with D perhaps TRBD2 (6 bases). The TCR sequence derives from an adult with an advanced solid tumor such as melanoma, head and neck, liver or kidney cancer. The starting material was CD4+ or CD8+ T cells sorted from blood, obtained in a trial of the OX40 agonist ivuxolimab. CDR3 region: CASSFGTRSNNEQFF. The CDR3 nucleotides are TGTGCCAGCAGCTTTGGGACTCGTTCGAATAATGAGCAGTTCTTC.